In this sample, the clone carrying this T cell receptor (beta chain) turned up once. Its antigen is currently unknown. Relative to the germline gene, one junction end is altered; a read error may explain this. This record comes from a study of blood T cells in healthy people across ages. Overall study findings and caveats: As naive T cell percentage varied, TCR beta diversity correlated strongly with it.

Primed by a sample-barcoded 5' primer and a J-beta primer mix, a second PCR proceeded for about 6 to 11 cycles. TCRdb itself ran the 5' RACE reads through MiXCR, one entry per CDR3 protein. This sample has 590,000 or so distinct CDR3 sequences, with under 30% found just once. Each donor's blood draw was roughly 10 milliliters of peripheral blood. Isolated PBMCs totaled at least 7 million in each sample. Total RNA extraction produced at least 5.5 micrograms (per sample) for the study. The CDR3 is 12 amino acids. CDR1 and CDR2 from the germline V gene are SEHNR and FQNEAQ (reference sequence). The sequence was collected from a woman of 80 years or more in good health. The chain employs TRBV7-9 and TRBJ1-4; D unresolved. Sequenced material: blood. The CDR3 here is CASSLTGEKRFF. The CDR3 DNA follows: TGTGCCAGCAGCTTAACTGGGGAAAAACGGTTTTTT.